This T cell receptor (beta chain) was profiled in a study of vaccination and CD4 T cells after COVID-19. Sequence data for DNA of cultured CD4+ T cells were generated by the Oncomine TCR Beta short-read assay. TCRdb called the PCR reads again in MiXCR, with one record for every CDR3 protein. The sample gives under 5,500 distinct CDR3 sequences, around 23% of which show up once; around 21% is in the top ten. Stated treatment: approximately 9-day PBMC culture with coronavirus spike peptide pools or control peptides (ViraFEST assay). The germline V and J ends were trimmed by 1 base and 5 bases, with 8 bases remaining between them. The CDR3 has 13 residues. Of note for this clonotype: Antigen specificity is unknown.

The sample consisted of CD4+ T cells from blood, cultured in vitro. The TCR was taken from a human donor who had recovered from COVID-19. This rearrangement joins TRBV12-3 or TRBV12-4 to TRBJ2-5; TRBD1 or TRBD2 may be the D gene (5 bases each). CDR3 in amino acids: CASSLGGPETQYF. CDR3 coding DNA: TGTGCCAGCAGTTTAGGGGGACCGGAGACCCAGTACTTC.